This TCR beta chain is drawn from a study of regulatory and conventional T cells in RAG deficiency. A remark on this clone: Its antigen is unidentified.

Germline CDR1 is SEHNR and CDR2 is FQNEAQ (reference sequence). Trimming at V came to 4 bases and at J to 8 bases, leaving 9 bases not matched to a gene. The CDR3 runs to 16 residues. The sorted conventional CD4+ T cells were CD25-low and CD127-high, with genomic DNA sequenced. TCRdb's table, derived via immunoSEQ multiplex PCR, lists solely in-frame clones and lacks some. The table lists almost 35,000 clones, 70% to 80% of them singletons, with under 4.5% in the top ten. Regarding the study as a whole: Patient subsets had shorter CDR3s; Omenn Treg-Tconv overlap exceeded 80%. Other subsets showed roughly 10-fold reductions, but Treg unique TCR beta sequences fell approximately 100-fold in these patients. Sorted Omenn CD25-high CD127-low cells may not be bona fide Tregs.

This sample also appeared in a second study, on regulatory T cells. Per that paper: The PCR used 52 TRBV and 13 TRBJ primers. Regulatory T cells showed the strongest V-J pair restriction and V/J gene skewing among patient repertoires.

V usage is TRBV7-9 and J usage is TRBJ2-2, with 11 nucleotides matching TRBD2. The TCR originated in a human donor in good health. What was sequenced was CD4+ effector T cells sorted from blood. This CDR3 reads CASSYPGTSGLGELFF. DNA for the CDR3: TGTGCCAGCAGCTACCCCGGGACTAGCGGTTTAGGGGAGCTGTTTTTT.